The 8 T cell receptor beta chains below were found in one sample sequenced in a study of human T cells and chemical hapten exposure. The time point is: patch test 3, about 24 weeks after DPC sensitization. Treatment meaning: therapeutic diphenylcyclopropenone sensitization with weekly scalp DPC. MiXCR was run by TCRdb on the RACE reads, yielding one entry per CDR3 protein. The sample contains 50,000 to 80,000 distinct CDR3 sequences, approximately 10% of which appear only once. Sequencing was performed on whole blood, taken in connection with sensitization to the hapten diphenylcyclopropenone (DPC). The source is a woman between 25 and 40 years old with alopecia areata. Some clones in this sample may be carry-over from other donors' samples.

This clonotype has just a few counts. The chain couples TRBV6-1 to TRBJ1-2, with D possibly matching TRBD1 (6 bases). The V end was cut by 8 bases, the J end by 2 bases, with 15 bases between. The CDR3 is 14 amino acids. CDR1 is MNHNS, CDR2 SASEGT, per germline. The CDR3 spells CASSTGKTNYGYTF. CDR3 sequence (DNA): TGTGCCAGCTCAACAGGGAAGACGAACTATGGCTACACCTTC.

This clonotype has only a few counts. The chain has TRBV7-2 and TRBJ2-3; 8 bases match TRBD2. With 6 bases clipped from V and 3 bases from J, the junction kept 8 bases outside the gene matches. This CDR3 has 15 amino acids. Germline CDR1 is SGHTA and CDR2 is FQGNSA. In nucleotides, the CDR3 is TGTGCCAGCAGTCTTACGGGGGGGCCTACAGATACGCAGTATTTT. Its translation is CASSLTGGPTDTQYF.

In DNA form, the CDR3 reads TGTGCCAGCAGCTTAACGAACACTGAAGCTTTCTTT. Its protein product is CASSLTNTEAFF. The chain uses TRBV7-2 and TRBJ1-1; D remains unclear. The length of the CDR3 is 12 residues. V lost 2 bases to trimming and J lost 1 base, with 2 bases between them. Germline V gives CDR1 SGHTA, CDR2 FQGNSA.

This clonotype was observed a handful of times. The chain combines TRBV29-1 with TRBJ2-1, with D perhaps TRBD1 (7 bases). The CDR3 length is 15 residues. Trimming stripped 3 bases from V and 0 bases from J, with 12 bases between. CDR1 SQVTM and CDR2 ANQGSEA come from the germline V gene. The chain's CDR3 is CSVDLRDSSYNEQFF. In DNA form, the CDR3 reads TGCAGCGTTGATCTGCGGGACAGCTCCTACAATGAGCAGTTCTTC.

CDR3 sequence: CASSFWVSGYTDTQYF. CDR3 DNA: TGTGCCAGCAGCTTCTGGGTTAGCGGCTACACAGATACGCAGTATTTT. The J gene is TRBJ2-3, the V gene TRBV7-9; D may be TRBD2 (6 bases). The CDR3 has 16 amino acids. The germline V gene has CDR1 SEHNR and CDR2 FQNEAQ (reference sequence). V was shortened by 3 bases and J by 2 bases, with 15 bases between the two germline ends. Filled out from reference TRBV7-9 and TRBJ2-3, the complete variable domain reads DTGVSQNPRHKITKRGQNVTFRCDPISEHNRLYWYRQTLGQGPEFLTYFQNEAQLEKSRLLSDRFSAERPKGSFSTLEIQRTEQGDSAMYLCASSFWVSGYTDTQYFGPGTRLTVL.

Many counts were recorded for this clonotype. V is TRBV7-2 and J is TRBJ1-6; 8 bases line up with TRBD1. This CDR3 comprises 14 residues. V gave up 5 bases and J gave up 11 bases; unmatched junction bases: 8. Germline CDR1 and CDR2: SGHTA and FQGNSA. The CDR3 here is CASSPGQGSTPLHF. CDR3 nucleotides: TGTGCCAGCAGCCCCGGACAGGGCAGTACACCCCTCCACTTT.

In this sample, this clonotype turned up a few times. The CDR3 sequence is CSARVWGWGETQYF. For the CDR3, the DNA is TGCAGTGCTAGAGTCTGGGGGTGGGGAGAGACCCAGTACTTC. The chain links TRBV20-1 to TRBJ2-5, with D perhaps being TRBD1 or TRBD2 (5 bases each). Between the trimmed V and J ends, which lost 1 base and 4 bases, there was a span of 13 bases. The length of the CDR3 is 14 residues. Germline CDR1 DFQATT, CDR2 SNEGSKA (reference sequence).

The chain carries TRBV6-5 and TRBJ2-1, with D perhaps TRBD1 (6 bases). The CDR3 sequence is 16 residues long. V shed 2 bases and J shed 1 base, with 12 bases lying between them. Germline loops: CDR1 MNHEY, CDR2 SVGAGI. The CDR3 loop reads CASSYRGWASYNEQFF. CDR3 sequence (DNA): TGTGCCAGCAGTTACAGGGGGTGGGCTTCCTACAATGAGCAGTTCTTC.